The rows below give T cell receptor beta chains drawn from one sample of a study of blood T cells in healthy people across ages. Each CDR3 protein gets one entry after TCRdb re-called the 5' RACE reads with MiXCR. The sample consists of over a million distinct CDR3 sequences, around 55% of them appearing once. Specimen: blood. The receptors were gathered from a man aged 18 to 30 in good health. The CDR3 runs from the conserved cysteine through the conserved F or W. Fields, in order: clone size, V gene, D gene, J gene, CDR3 DNA, CDR3 protein. D genes are given only for firm matches. Not all rows give a size; the values are once, few, many and, for expanded clones, a class.

.,TRBV7-9,TRBD1,TRBJ2-7,TGTGCCAGCAGCTTGGGACAGGCCCTTTCTTTTACCTACGAGCAGTACTTC,CASSLGQALSFTYEQYF
.,TRBV3-1,TRBD2,TRBJ2-1,TGTGCCAGCAGCCGGACTAGCGGGAAGTATGAGCAGTTCTTC,CASSRTSGKYEQFF
.,TRBV7-9,.,TRBJ1-2,TGTGCCGGCTTGACAGTTAACTATGGCTACACCTTC,CAGLTVNYGYTF
.,TRBV2,TRBD2,TRBJ2-1,TGTGCCAGCAGTGGAACCGGGACTAGCTCGTCCTACAATGAGCAGTTCTTC,CASSGTGTSSSYNEQFF
.,TRBV4-2,.,TRBJ2-1,TGTGCCAGCAGCCAAGTTGGTAGCATCAATGAGCAGTTCTTC,CASSQVGSINEQFF
.,TRBV2,.,TRBJ2-7,TGTGCCAGCAGCCGCAGGGAAACCTACGAGCAGTACTTC,CASSRRETYEQYF
few,TRBV25-1,TRBD1,TRBJ2-2,TGTGCCAGCAAGAGGGGGACAGGGGGCACCGGGGAGCTGTTTTTT,CASKRGTGGTGELFF
.,TRBV6-6,.,TRBJ1-6,TGTGCCGCGATGACGGAGGAGTCTACTTTACCCCTCCACTTT,CAAMTEESTLPLHF
.,TRBV20-1,TRBD1,TRBJ1-2,TGCAGTTTTGACAGGGGCGACAGGGGGGACGGCTACACCTTC,CSFDRGDRGDGYTF
.,TRBV4-3,.,TRBJ2-6,TGCGCCAGCAGCCAAGATCACCTACAGGGCTATTCGGGGGCCAACGTCCTGACTTTC,CASSQDHLQGYSGANVLTF
.,TRBV5-1,TRBD1,TRBJ2-1,TGCGCCAGCAGCTTGGCCTCGAGGGACAGGGGACACTATGAGCAGTTCTTC,CASSLASRDRGHYEQFF
few,TRBV27,.,TRBJ2-7,TGTGCCAGCAGTCACCATTCTAGCGCTTACTCCTACGAGCAGTACTTC,CASSHHSSAYSYEQYF
.,TRBV2,.,TRBJ1-2,TGTGCCAGACAACGAGACAGGAAAGATGGCTACACCTTC,CARQRDRKDGYTF
.,TRBV20-1,.,TRBJ1-4,TGCAGTGCTAGAAGGGGGGCAACTAATGAAAAACTGTTTTTT,CSARRGATNEKLFF
.,TRBV12-3/TRBV12-4,TRBD1,TRBJ2-7,TGTGCCAGCAGTTCCGGGACAGGGGGGCCGAGTACCTACGAGCAGTACTTC,CASSSGTGGPSTYEQYF
few,TRBV27,TRBD1,TRBJ1-5,TGTGCCAGCAGTACAAAGACAGGGGGTGGCAATCAGCCCCAGCATTTT,CASSTKTGGGNQPQHF
few,TRBV12-3/TRBV12-4,.,TRBJ1-5,TGTGCCAGCAGTTTATCCAGGCAGATCAATCAGCCCCAGCATTTT,CASSLSRQINQPQHF
.,TRBV12-5,TRBD1,TRBJ1-1,TGTGCTAGTGGTTTAACTCACTTCCGGGACAGTGGACAGAACACTGAAGCTTTCTTT,CASGLTHFRDSGQNTEAFF
.,TRBV12-3/TRBV12-4,.,TRBJ1-2,TGTGCCAGCAGTTTAGGTAGAGCACCTAACTATGGCTACACCTTC,CASSLGRAPNYGYTF
.,TRBV29-1,TRBD2,TRBJ2-7,TGCAGCGTCGGACTAGCCAACAGTTACGAGCAGTACTTC,CSVGLANSYEQYF
few,TRBV27,.,TRBJ1-4,TGTGCTGCAGGGGCCCTCCCAATTAATGAAAAACTGTTTTTT,CAAGALPINEKLFF
few,TRBV20-1,.,TRBJ1-4,TGCAGTGCTAGTATGGATGCAACTAATGAAAAACTGTTTTTT,CSASMDATNEKLFF
.,TRBV2,.,TRBJ1-1,TGTGCCAGCAGTTTGGGTCTTCGTGCTGAAGCTTTCTTT,CASSLGLRAEAFF
once,TRBV4-1,.,TRBJ2-2,TGCGCCAGCAGCCCCCCGGCGGGGTCGGCCGGGGAGCTGTTTTTT,CASSPPAGSAGELFF
.,TRBV20-1,.,TRBJ2-1,TGCAGTGCTAGACAGGGCCTCCAAGAGACCCAGTTCTTC,CSARQGLQETQFF
few,TRBV3-1,TRBD1,TRBJ1-2,TGTGCCAGCAGCCAAGATGGAGGACAGGGAATCTATGGCTACACCTTC,CASSQDGGQGIYGYTF
once,TRBV7-6,TRBD1,TRBJ2-1,TGTGCCAGCAGCTCCAGGGGGACCTACAATGAGCAGTTCTTC,CASSSRGTYNEQFF
.,TRBV11-2,.,TRBJ2-7,TGTGCCAGCAGCGTATCACGGGACTCCAGGTCCTACGAGCAGTACTTC,CASSVSRDSRSYEQYF
once,TRBV20-1,.,TRBJ2-5,TGCAGTGCTAGCGCGACAGGTCATCTGCAAGAGACCCAGTACTTC,CSASATGHLQETQYF
few,TRBV7-2,.,TRBJ2-3,TGTGCCAGCAAACAGGGCGAAGATACGCAGTATTTT,CASKQGEDTQYF
.,TRBV6-1,TRBD2,TRBJ2-1,TGTGCCAGCAGTGAAGCTAGTAGCGGGAGAAGTTTCTTC,CASSEASSGRSFF
.,TRBV14,.,TRBJ1-1,TGTGCCAGCAGCCAAGATTTCGCCCTGGAGGCTTTCTTT,CASSQDFALEAFF
few,TRBV7-9,.,TRBJ2-7,TGTGCCAGCAGCCCCGTGGGCCACGAGCAGTACTTC,CASSPVGHEQYF
.,TRBV27,TRBD2,TRBJ2-1,TGTGCCAGCAGTACCGCCGGGCTAGCGGGAGCGGTCAATGAGCAGTTCTTC,CASSTAGLAGAVNEQFF
.,TRBV4-3,TRBD1,TRBJ2-7,TGCGCCAGCAGCCAACTCGGACAGGGGGGGTTCTCCTACGAGCAGTACTTC,CASSQLGQGGFSYEQYF
.,TRBV4-2,.,TRBJ2-7,TGTGCCAGCAGCCCTGGACTGGCGAGGGACTCCTACGAGCAGTACTTC,CASSPGLARDSYEQYF
.,TRBV4-3,.,TRBJ2-5,TGCGCCAGCAGCCAAGCCTGGAGGGAACTCATACAAGAGACCCAGTACTTC,CASSQAWRELIQETQYF
few,TRBV10-3,.,TRBJ2-5,TGTGCCATCAGTGCTTTAGGCCACCAAGAGACCCAGTACTTC,CAISALGHQETQYF
.,TRBV5-1,.,TRBJ1-2,TGCGCCAGCAGCTTGGTGGGATCCTCACTATATGGCTACACCTTC,CASSLVGSSLYGYTF
.,TRBV6-1,.,TRBJ2-7,TGTGCCAGCTGCAGGGATTCCTACGAGCAGTACTTC,CASCRDSYEQYF
few,TRBV4-1,.,TRBJ2-2,TGCGCCAGCAGCCATCTTGGGGGCGGGGAGCTGTTTTTT,CASSHLGGGELFF
.,TRBV7-9,.,TRBJ2-5,TGTGCCAGCAGCTTAGGGATTGGACTTACAAAAGAGACCCAGTACTTC,CASSLGIGLTKETQYF
.,TRBV20-1,TRBD2,TRBJ2-5,TGCAGTGCTAGTGATTTGCTAGCGGCACAAGAGACCCAGTACTTC,CSASDLLAAQETQYF
.,TRBV4-1,.,TRBJ2-5,TGCGCCAGCACCGGCGCGAGAGAGACCCAGTACTTC,CASTGARETQYF
.,TRBV10-3,TRBD2,TRBJ2-3,TGTGCCATCAGTGATCAACTAGCGGGAGGTGGCACAGATACGCAGTATTTT,CAISDQLAGGGTDTQYF
few,TRBV6-6,.,TRBJ2-6,TGTGCCAGCAGTTACTCGATAGGGGCTGGGGCCAACGTCCTGACTTTC,CASSYSIGAGANVLTF
few,TRBV6-6,.,TRBJ2-5,TGTGCCAGCGCCCAGGGGAGAGAGACCCAGTACTTC,CASAQGRETQYF
.,TRBV20-1,.,TRBJ2-1,TGCAGTGCTACCCCGGACCCCCCAGACGTCAAAAAGAATGAGCAGTTCTTC,CSATPDPPDVKKNEQFF
few,TRBV5-5,.,TRBJ2-6,TGTGCCAGCAGCTTGACTCCCAGGGAAGCCTCTGGGGCCAACGTCCTGACTTTC,CASSLTPREASGANVLTF
few,TRBV7-9,.,TRBJ1-6,TGTGCCAGCAGCTTAGTGGGCCTTAATTCACCCCTCCACTTT,CASSLVGLNSPLHF
few,TRBV7-2,TRBD2,TRBJ2-7,TGTGCCAGCAGCTTAGGAGGACTAGCGGGGGCTACAACCTACGAGCAGTACTTC,CASSLGGLAGATTYEQYF
.,TRBV27,.,TRBJ2-7,TGTGCCAGCAGTTTTGAGGTCTTTGGGGCTCGGGAGCAGTACTTC,CASSFEVFGAREQYF
.,TRBV2,TRBD1,TRBJ1-1,TGTGCCAGCAGGCAACAGGGGGCGAGGGAGGTGGACTCGGAAGCTTTCTTT,CASRQQGAREVDSEAFF